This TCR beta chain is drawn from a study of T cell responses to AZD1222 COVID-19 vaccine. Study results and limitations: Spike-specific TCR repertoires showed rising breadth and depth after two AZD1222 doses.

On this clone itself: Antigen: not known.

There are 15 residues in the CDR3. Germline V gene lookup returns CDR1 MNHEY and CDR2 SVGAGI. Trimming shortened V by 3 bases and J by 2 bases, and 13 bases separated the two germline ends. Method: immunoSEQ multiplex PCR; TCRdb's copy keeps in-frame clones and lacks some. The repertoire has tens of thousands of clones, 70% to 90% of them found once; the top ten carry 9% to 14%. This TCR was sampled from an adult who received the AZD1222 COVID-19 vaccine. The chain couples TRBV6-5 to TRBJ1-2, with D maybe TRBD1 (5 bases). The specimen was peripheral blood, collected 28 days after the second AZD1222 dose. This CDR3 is CASSYYGGGNYGYTF. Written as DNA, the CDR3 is TGTGCCAGCAGTTATTATGGGGGGGGGAACTATGGCTACACCTTC.